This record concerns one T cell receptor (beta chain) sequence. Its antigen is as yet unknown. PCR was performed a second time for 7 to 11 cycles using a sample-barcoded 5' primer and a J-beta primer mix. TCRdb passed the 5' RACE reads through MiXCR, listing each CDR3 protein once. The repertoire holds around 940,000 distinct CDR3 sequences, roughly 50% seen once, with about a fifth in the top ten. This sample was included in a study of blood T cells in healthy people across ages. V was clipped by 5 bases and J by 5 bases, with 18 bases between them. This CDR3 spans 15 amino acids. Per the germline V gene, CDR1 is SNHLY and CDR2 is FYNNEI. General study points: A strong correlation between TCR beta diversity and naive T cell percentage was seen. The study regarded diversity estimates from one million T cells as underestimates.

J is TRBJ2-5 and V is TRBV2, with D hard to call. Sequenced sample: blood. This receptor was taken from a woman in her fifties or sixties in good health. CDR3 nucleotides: TGTGCCAGCAGTAACGTACAAGGAGTTGGGGAGACCCAGTACTTC. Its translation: CASSNVQGVGETQYF.